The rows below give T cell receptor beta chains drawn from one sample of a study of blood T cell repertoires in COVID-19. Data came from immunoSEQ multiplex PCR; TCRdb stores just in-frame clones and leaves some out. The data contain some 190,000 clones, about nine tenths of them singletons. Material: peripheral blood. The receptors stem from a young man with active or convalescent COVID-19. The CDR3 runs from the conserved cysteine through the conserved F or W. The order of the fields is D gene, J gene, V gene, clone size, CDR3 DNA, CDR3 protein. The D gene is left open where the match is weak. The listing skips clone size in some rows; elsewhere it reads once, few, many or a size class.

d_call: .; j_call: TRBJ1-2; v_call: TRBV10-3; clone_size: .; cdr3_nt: TGTGCCATCAGTGACCCCTCCGGGGATGGCTACACCTTC; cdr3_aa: CAISDPSGDGYTF
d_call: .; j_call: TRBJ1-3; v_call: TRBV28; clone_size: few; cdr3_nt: TGTGCCAGCAGTTTAAGGGGGGGAGGTCGGGGTCCCAGAAGAAACACCATATATTTT; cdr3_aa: CASSLRGGGRGPRRNTIYF
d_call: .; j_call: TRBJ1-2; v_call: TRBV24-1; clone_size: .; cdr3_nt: TGTGCCACCAGTGATCCCTCCCAGGGAACCTATGGCTACACCTTC; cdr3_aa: CATSDPSQGTYGYTF
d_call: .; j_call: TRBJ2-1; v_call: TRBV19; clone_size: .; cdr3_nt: TGTGCCAGTAGTGGAACAGGGTCCGGGCGTGAGCAGTTCTTC; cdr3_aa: CASSGTGSGREQFF
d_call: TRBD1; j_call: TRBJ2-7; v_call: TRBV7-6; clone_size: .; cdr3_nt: TGTGCCAGCAGCCTGCAAGGGACAGGGTTGGTCGAGCAGTACTTC; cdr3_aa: CASSLQGTGLVEQYF
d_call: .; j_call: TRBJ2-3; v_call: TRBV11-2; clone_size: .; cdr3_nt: TGTGCCAGCAGCTCAGGGGGGAAGGGCACAGATACGCAGTATTTT; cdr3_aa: CASSSGGKGTDTQYF
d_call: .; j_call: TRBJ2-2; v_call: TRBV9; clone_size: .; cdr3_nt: TGTGCCAGCAGTGGGAGCGGGAACACCGGGGAGCTGTTTTTT; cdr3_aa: CASSGSGNTGELFF
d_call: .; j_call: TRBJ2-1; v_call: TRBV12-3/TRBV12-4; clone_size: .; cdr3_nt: TGTGCCAGCAGTTTCAACAGGGATGGTGAGCAGTTCTTC; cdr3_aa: CASSFNRDGEQFF
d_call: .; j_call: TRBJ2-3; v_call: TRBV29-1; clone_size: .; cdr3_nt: TGCAGCGCCTTCGGGTCCACATCAGATACGCAGTATTTT; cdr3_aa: CSAFGSTSDTQYF
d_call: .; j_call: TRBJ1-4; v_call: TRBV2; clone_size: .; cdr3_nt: TGTGCCAGCGGCCCGTATGCAACTAATGAAAAACTGTTTTTT; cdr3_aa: CASGPYATNEKLFF
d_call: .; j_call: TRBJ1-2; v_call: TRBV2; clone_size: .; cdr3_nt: TGTGCCAGCAGTGAAACTGCCAGGGAGGGAGGCTACACCTTC; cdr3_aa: CASSETAREGGYTF
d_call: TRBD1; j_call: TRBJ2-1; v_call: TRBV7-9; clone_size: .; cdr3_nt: TGTGCCAGCAGCTTTTCCCAGAAACCGGGACAGGCCTACAATGAGCAGTTCTTC; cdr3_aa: CASSFSQKPGQAYNEQFF
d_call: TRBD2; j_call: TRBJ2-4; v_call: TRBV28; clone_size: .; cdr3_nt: TGTGCCAGCAGTTTATTTCGGGGGGACAAAAACATTCAGTACTTC; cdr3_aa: CASSLFRGDKNIQYF
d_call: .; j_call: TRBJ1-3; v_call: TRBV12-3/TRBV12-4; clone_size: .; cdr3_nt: TGTGCCAGCGGCGGAGGAAACACCATATATTTT; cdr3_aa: CASGGGNTIYF
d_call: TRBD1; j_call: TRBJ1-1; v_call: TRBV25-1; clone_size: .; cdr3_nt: TGTGCCAGCAGTGAACTGACGTTTACAGGGGGCCGGACTGAAGCTTTCTTT; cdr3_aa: CASSELTFTGGRTEAFF
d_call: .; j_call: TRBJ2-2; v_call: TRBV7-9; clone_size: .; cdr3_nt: TGTGCCAGCAGCTCATACACCGGGGAGCTGTTTTTT; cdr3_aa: CASSSYTGELFF
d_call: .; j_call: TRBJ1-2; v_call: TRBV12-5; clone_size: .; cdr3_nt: TGTGCTAGTGGTTTGCCCCTTTGGGCCGACGTTGGCTACACCTTC; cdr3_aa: CASGLPLWADVGYTF
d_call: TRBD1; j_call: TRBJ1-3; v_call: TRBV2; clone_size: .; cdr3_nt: TGTGCCAGCAGTAAAGACAGGGTAGCACTGGGGGGAAACACCATATATTTT; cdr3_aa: CASSKDRVALGGNTIYF
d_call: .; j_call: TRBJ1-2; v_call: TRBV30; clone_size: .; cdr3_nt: TGTGCCTGGAGTGAGGGACACCCTAACTATGGCTACACCTTC; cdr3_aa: CAWSEGHPNYGYTF
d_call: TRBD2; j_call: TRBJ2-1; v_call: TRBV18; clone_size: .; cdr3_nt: TGTGCCAGCTCACCCATGGGCGGGAGGAATAACAATGAGCAGTTCTTC; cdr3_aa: CASSPMGGRNNNEQFF
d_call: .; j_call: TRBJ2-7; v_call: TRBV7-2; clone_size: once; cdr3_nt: TGTGCCAGCAGCCCCAAGGATAGCCGCTACACCTACGAGCAGTACTTC; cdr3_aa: CASSPKDSRYTYEQYF
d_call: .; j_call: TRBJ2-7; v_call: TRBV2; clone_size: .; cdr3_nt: TGTGCCATCAAGAAACAAGTACCGGTCCATGGGAGTTACGAGCAGTACTTC; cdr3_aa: CAIKKQVPVHGSYEQYF
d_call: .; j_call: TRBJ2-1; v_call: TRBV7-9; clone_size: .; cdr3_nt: TGTGCCAGCAGCTTAACGGCCGGAGGGGATGAGCAGTTCTTC; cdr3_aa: CASSLTAGGDEQFF
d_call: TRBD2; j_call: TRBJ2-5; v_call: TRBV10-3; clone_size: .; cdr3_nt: TGTGCCATCAGTGCTAGCGGGAGAGAGACCCAGTACTTC; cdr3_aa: CAISASGRETQYF
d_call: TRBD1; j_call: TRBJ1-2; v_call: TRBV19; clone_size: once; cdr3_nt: TGTGCCAGTAGTTACGACAGGGTCGGCTATGGCTACACCTTC; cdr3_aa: CASSYDRVGYGYTF
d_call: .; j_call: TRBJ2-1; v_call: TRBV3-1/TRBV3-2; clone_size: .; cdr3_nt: TGTGCCAGCAGCCTTGGTGTCCGGGGCTCCTACAATGAGCAGTTCTTC; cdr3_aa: CASSLGVRGSYNEQFF
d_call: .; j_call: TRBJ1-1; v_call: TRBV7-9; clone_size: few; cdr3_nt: TGTGCCAGCATCTCGACAGTGAACACTGAAGCTTTCTTT; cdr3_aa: CASISTVNTEAFF
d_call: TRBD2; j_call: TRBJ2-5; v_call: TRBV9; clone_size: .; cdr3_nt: TGTGCCAGCAGCGTAGTAGCGGGGGCCCAAGAGACCCAGTACTTC; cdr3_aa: CASSVVAGAQETQYF
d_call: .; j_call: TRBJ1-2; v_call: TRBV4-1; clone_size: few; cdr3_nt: TGCGCCAGCAGCCAAGACGGGGACATCGCCTTTAACTATGGCTACACCTTC; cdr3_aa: CASSQDGDIAFNYGYTF